This is a list of T cell receptor beta chains from one sample in a study of shared clonotypes between healthy human individuals. Measured with immunoSEQ multiplex PCR; TCRdb has only the in-frame clones, and not every one. The table includes around 2.1 million clones, about 93% detected once. What was sequenced was naive CD8+ T cells from PBMCs. These TCRs come from a man aged 18 to 29 in good health. Some clones in this sample may be carry-over from other donors' samples. The CDR3 runs from the conserved cysteine through the conserved F or W. The D gene is left open where the match is weak.

d_gene | j_gene | v_gene | CDR3nt | CDR3aa
TRBD1 | TRBJ2-5 | TRBV15 | TGTGCCACCAGCTCGTTTAATGGTGGGACAGAGGGTGAGACCCAGTACTTC | CATSSFNGGTEGETQYF
NA | TRBJ1-2 | TRBV27 | TGTGCCAGCAGCACACTTAACCATGGCTACACCTTC | CASSTLNHGYTF
NA | TRBJ2-7 | TRBV30 | TGTGCCTGGAGTGTACGGACAGCCGTAGGTGGGAGGGGTGAGCAGTACTTC | CAWSVRTAVGGRGEQYF
NA | TRBJ2-3 | TRBV7-9 | TGTGCCAGCAGCTACAAGTCGGCCGGGGGCACAGATACGCAGTATTTT | CASSYKSAGGTDTQYF
NA | TRBJ2-7 | TRBV9 | TGTGCCAGCAGCACACGTTTAAAGGACGAGCAGTACTTC | CASSTRLKDEQYF
TRBD1 | TRBJ2-5 | TRBV11-2 | TGTGCCAGCAGCTCCGGGACAGGGGGGGAGACCCAGTACTTC | CASSSGTGGETQYF
NA | TRBJ1-5 | TRBV7-2 | TGTGCCAGCAGCCTCCGATGGAGCAATCAGCCCCAGCATTTT | CASSLRWSNQPQHF
TRBD2 | TRBJ2-5 | TRBV6-4 | TGTGCCAGCATCTGCACCGGGACTAGCGGGGAAGAGACCCAGTACTTC | CASICTGTSGEETQYF
NA | TRBJ1-2 | TRBV6-1 | TGTGCCAGCAGTGAAAATCAGAAGACGGGTAACTATGGCTACACCTTC | CASSENQKTGNYGYTF
NA | TRBJ1-1 | TRBV19 | TGTGCCAGTAAACCTGGCGGATTGATGAACACTGAAGCTTTCTTT | CASKPGGLMNTEAFF